The rows below give T cell receptor beta chains drawn from one sample of a study of T cells after yellow fever vaccination. MiXCR, run by TCRdb on the 5' RACE reads, gives a single entry per CDR3 protein. The data hold 250,000 to 400,000 distinct CDR3 sequences, with approximately 4% observed a single time. The source was PBMCs, collected 5 days after the yellow fever booster vaccination. The receptors come from a man aged 18 to 29 who received the YFV17D yellow fever vaccine. The CDR3 runs from the conserved cysteine through the conserved F or W. Each record gives: D gene, clone size, V gene, J gene, CDR3 length, CDR3 protein, CDR3 DNA. A D gene is named only where the DNA matches it firmly. Size is omitted from some rows. Given values are once, few, many or a class for expanded clones.

d_gene: NA; abundance: NA; v_gene: TRBV4-1; j_gene: TRBJ2-5; len: 13; CDR3aa: CASSQARIETQYF; CDR3nt: TGCGCCAGCAGCCAAGCTAGAATCGAGACCCAGTACTTC
d_gene: NA; abundance: few; v_gene: TRBV5-1; j_gene: TRBJ1-4; len: 15; CDR3aa: CASSLSDSLNEKLFF; CDR3nt: TGCGCCAGCAGCCTCTCGGACAGCCTTAATGAAAAACTGTTTTTT
d_gene: NA; abundance: NA; v_gene: TRBV11-2; j_gene: TRBJ1-6; len: 17; CDR3aa: CASSLEGYGGWNSPLHF; CDR3nt: TGTGCCAGCAGCTTAGAGGGGTACGGGGGTTGGAATTCACCCCTCCACTTT
d_gene: TRBD2; abundance: NA; v_gene: TRBV12-3/TRBV12-4; j_gene: TRBJ2-2; len: 17; CDR3aa: CASRDMSSGGYTGELFF; CDR3nt: TGTGCCAGCAGGGATATGTCTAGCGGGGGGTACACCGGGGAGCTGTTTTTT
d_gene: TRBD2; abundance: many; v_gene: TRBV6-4; j_gene: TRBJ2-3; len: 15; CDR3aa: CASSAGRGAVDTQYF; CDR3nt: TGTGCCAGCAGCGCGGGGCGGGGGGCCGTAGATACGCAGTATTTT
d_gene: NA; abundance: few; v_gene: TRBV5-1; j_gene: TRBJ2-1; len: 13; CDR3aa: CASTVNGVDEQFF; CDR3nt: TGCGCCAGCACCGTTAACGGGGTGGATGAGCAGTTCTTC
d_gene: TRBD1; abundance: few; v_gene: TRBV6-2/TRBV6-3; j_gene: TRBJ2-7; len: 14; CDR3aa: CASSPWTGLTEQYF; CDR3nt: TGTGCCAGCAGCCCCTGGACAGGGTTGACCGAGCAGTACTTC
d_gene: NA; abundance: NA; v_gene: TRBV5-1; j_gene: TRBJ1-6; len: 15; CDR3aa: CASSRPQAGNSPLHF; CDR3nt: TGCGCCAGCAGCCGTCCTCAGGCAGGGAATTCACCCCTCCACTTT
d_gene: NA; abundance: NA; v_gene: TRBV18; j_gene: TRBJ1-6; len: 16; CDR3aa: CASSPPNRGAVSPLHF; CDR3nt: TGTGCCAGCTCACCACCGAATCGAGGGGCGGTTTCACCCCTCCACTTT
d_gene: NA; abundance: many; v_gene: TRBV6-2/TRBV6-3; j_gene: TRBJ2-1; len: 14; CDR3aa: CASSYGRTINEQFF; CDR3nt: TGTGCCAGCAGTTACGGTAGGACTATCAATGAGCAGTTCTTC